Each of the 11 T cell receptor beta chains below was sequenced from the same sample in a study of blood T cell repertoires in COVID-19. Some clones are missing from TCRdb's copy, which holds only in-frame ones; the method was immunoSEQ multiplex PCR. The sample lists around 150,000 clones, around nine tenths seen once, with 6.6% in the top ten. The sequenced sample was PBMCs or T cells enriched from blood (not recorded which). The receptors stem from a woman in her 50s who had recovered from COVID-19.

The rearrangement joins TRBV4-3 to TRBJ1-2, with D maybe TRBD1 (5 bases). This CDR3 spans 18 amino acids. Germline V gene lookup returns CDR1 LGHNA and CDR2 YSLEER. V lost 2 bases and J 2 bases, leaving 21 bases between the germline ends. The CDR3 here is CASSQSSRAGGQNYGYTF. DNA of the CDR3: TGCGCCAGCAGCCAATCAAGTCGGGCCGGTGGACAAAACTATGGCTACACCTTC.

The chain uses TRBV4-3 and TRBJ2-1; a possible D gene is TRBD2 (7 bases). Germline V gene sequence: CDR1 LGHNA, CDR2 YSLEER. The CDR3 is 14 amino acids. Trimming shortened V by 5 bases and J by 7 bases, and 15 bases separated the two germline ends. CDR3 sequence (DNA): TGCGCCAGCAGCAAGAGGGGGGGTGGGAATGAGCAGTTCTTC. Its translation is CASSKRGGGNEQFF.

The V call is TRBV14, the J call TRBJ2-7; 9 nucleotides line up with TRBD1. Trimming cost V 4 bases and J 0 bases; bases outside gene matches: 7. Per germline, CDR1 SGHDN and CDR2 FVKESK. The CDR3 spans 16 residues. CDR3 nucleotides: TGTGCCAGCAGCCCATGGGACAGGGTAACCTCCTACGAGCAGTACTTC. Its translation is CASSPWDRVTSYEQYF. Filled out from reference TRBV14 and TRBJ2-7, the complete variable domain reads EAGVTQFPSHSVIEKGQTVTLRCDPISGHDNLYWYRRVMGKEIKFLLHFVKESKQDESGMPNNRFLAERTGGTYSTLKVQPAELEDSGVYFCASSPWDRVTSYEQYFGPGTRLTVT.

V and J are TRBV5-1 and TRBJ1-1; no definite D call. The CDR3 has 15 amino acids. V lost 1 base, J lost 4 bases, and 14 bases lay in between. Germline loops: CDR1 SGHRS, CDR2 YFSETQ. CDR3 sequence (DNA): TGCGCCAGCAGCTTGTCGGCAGGTAGTAGCACTGAAGCTTTCTTT. Its protein is CASSLSAGSSTEAFF.

The chain couples TRBV19 to TRBJ1-6; 8 nucleotides align to TRBD1. Germline CDR1 is LNHDA and CDR2 is SQIVND (reference sequence). There are 16 residues in the CDR3. V was clipped by 3 bases and J by 7 bases; unmatched bases: 8. CDR3 sequence: CASSISLGTGNSPLHF. The CDR3 bases are TGTGCCAGTAGTATCTCGCTGGGGACAGGAAATTCACCCCTCCACTTT.

This chain links TRBV6-4 with TRBJ1-1; D is perhaps TRBD1 (6 bases). The CDR3 contains 13 residues. V dropped 8 bases and J dropped 6 bases, with 16 bases sitting between them. Germline CDR1 is MRHNA and CDR2 is SNTAGT. In DNA, the CDR3 is TGTGCCAGCGCTCAGGAGGGGGGGGCTGAAGCTTTCTTT. It translates to CASAQEGGAEAFF.

V is TRBV19 and J is TRBJ2-3, with 9 bases that match TRBD1. CDR1 and CDR2 (germline): LNHDA, SQIVND (reference sequence). This CDR3 is 16 amino acids long. J lost 3 bases, V lost 5 bases, and 9 bases had no gene match. Here the CDR3 DNA reads TGTGCCAGTAGTCTAGGGACAGGGAGTATAACAGATACGCAGTATTTT. It encodes CASSLGTGSITDTQYF.

The chain carries TRBV12-3 or TRBV12-4 and TRBJ2-7, with a weak D call TRBD1 (6 bases). The length of the CDR3 is 12 residues. Trimming removed 7 bases at V and 3 bases at J, with 10 bases between. The CDR3 coding sequence is TGTGCCAGCAAAGGACAGAACTACGAGCAGTACTTC. This codes for CASKGQNYEQYF.

This chain links TRBV18 with TRBJ2-1; TRBD1 is a possible D gene (6 bases). Germline V CDR1 and CDR2: KGHSH, LQKENI. The V end was cut by 3 bases, the J end by 4 bases, with 13 bases between. The CDR3 contains 15 residues. CDR3 nucleotide sequence: TGTGCCAGCTCACCTGTAGGGACATCATACAATGAGCAGTTCTTC. Its protein product is CASSPVGTSYNEQFF.

V gene TRBV6-2 or TRBV6-3 combines with J gene TRBJ1-1; no clear D gene. The CDR3 has 16 amino acids. The ends were cut back, 0 bases at V and 1 base at J, with 12 bases in the middle. Germline V gene data show CDR1 as MNHEY and CDR2 as SVGEGT. The CDR3 sequence is CASSYSTWGGNTEAFF. The CDR3 DNA sequence: TGTGCCAGCAGTTACTCCACTTGGGGAGGGAACACTGAAGCTTTCTTT.

The chain links TRBV3-1 (or the pseudogene TRBV3-2) to TRBJ1-1, with 7 bases lining up with TRBD1. In germline, CDR1 is LGHDT, CDR2 YNNKEL (reference sequence). The CDR3 has 14 amino acids. J gave up 3 bases and V 2 bases, and 3 bases lay outside the gene matches. The DNA for the CDR3 is TGTGCCAGCAGCCAAAGGACAGGCTACACTGAAGCTTTCTTT. It encodes CASSQRTGYTEAFF.